Below are 5 T cell receptor beta chains sequenced from a single sample in a study of cytomegalovirus exposure and HLA in healthy donors. Measured with immunoSEQ multiplex PCR; TCRdb has only the in-frame clones, and not every one. Here the sample spans 110,000 or so clones, more than 70% being singletons. The sample was PBMCs. These receptors all come from a man younger than 35 in good health and CMV-seronegative.

The chain employs TRBV14 and TRBJ2-7; 8 bases map to TRBD2. The CDR3 covers 15 residues. Germline V gives CDR1 SGHDN, CDR2 FVKESK. J was trimmed by 3 bases and V by 4 bases; bases with no gene match: 8. The CDR3 here is CASSPSQRESYEQYF. CDR3 DNA sequence: TGTGCCAGCAGCCCTTCCCAGCGGGAGAGCTACGAGCAGTACTTC.

The gene calls are TRBV19 and TRBJ2-6, with unresolved D. The length of the CDR3 is 14 residues. In germline, CDR1 is LNHDA, CDR2 SQIVND (reference sequence). Trimming pared 10 bases from V and 1 base from J, leaving 11 bases between. The CDR3 is CATLDPSGANVLTF. CDR3 sequence (DNA): TGTGCCACTTTAGATCCTTCTGGGGCCAACGTCCTGACTTTC.

The chain is built from TRBV7-2 and TRBJ1-5; TRBD1 is a possible D gene (5 bases). Germline values: CDR1 SGHTA, CDR2 FQGNSA. The CDR3 runs to 15 residues. Trimming took 2 bases from V and 0 from J, leaving 8 bases between them. For the CDR3, the DNA is TGTGCCAGCAGCTTACTCGACAGTAGCAATCAGCCCCAGCATTTT. This gives the protein CASSLLDSSNQPQHF. Using reference TRBV7-2 and TRBJ1-5 for the parts outside the CDR3, the full variable domain is GAGVSQSPSNKVTEKGKDVELRCDPISGHTALYWYRQSLGQGLEFLIYFQGNSAPDKSGLPSDRFSAERTGGSVSTLTIQRTQQEDSAVYLCASSLLDSSNQPQHFGDGTRLSIL.

The V gene is TRBV28, the J gene TRBJ2-7; possible D gene TRBD2, 5 bases. Looked up from germline, CDR1 is MDHEN and CDR2 is SYDVKM. This CDR3 is 13 amino acids long. Trimming pared 5 bases from V and 6 bases from J, leaving 14 bases between. The CDR3 DNA sequence: TGTGCCAGCAGTACCTCTACTAGTTTCGAGCAGTACTTC. This codes for CASSTSTSFEQYF.

The gene calls are TRBV11-2 and TRBJ2-7, with D perhaps matching TRBD1 (5 bases). Germline V CDR1 and CDR2: SGHAT, FQNNGV. Trimming took off 4 bases at V and 6 bases at J, with 25 bases between the two ends. The CDR3 contains 17 residues. The CDR3 nucleotides are TGTGCCAGCAGCTACAGCTGGGGCGACGGCGATGAACTCGAGCAGTACTTC. It translates to CASSYSWGDGDELEQYF. The full variable domain, rest sourced from reference TRBV11-2 and TRBJ2-7, is EAGVAQSPRYKIIEKRQSVAFWCNPISGHATLYWYQQILGQGPKLLIQFQNNGVVDDSQLPKDRFSAERLKGVDSTLKIQPAKLEDSAVYLCASSYSWGDGDELEQYFGPGTRLTVT.